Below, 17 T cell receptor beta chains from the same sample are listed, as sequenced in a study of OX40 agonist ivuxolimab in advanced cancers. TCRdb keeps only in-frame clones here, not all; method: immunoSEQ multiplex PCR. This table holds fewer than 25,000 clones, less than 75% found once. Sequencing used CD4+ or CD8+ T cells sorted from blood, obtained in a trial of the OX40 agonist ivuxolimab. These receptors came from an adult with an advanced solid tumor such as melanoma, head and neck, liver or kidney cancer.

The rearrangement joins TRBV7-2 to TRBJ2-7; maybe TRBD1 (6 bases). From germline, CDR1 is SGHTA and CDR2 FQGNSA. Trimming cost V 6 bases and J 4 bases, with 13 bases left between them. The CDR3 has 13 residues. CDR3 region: CASSYAGAYEQYF. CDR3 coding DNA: TGTGCCAGCAGTTACGCAGGGGCTTACGAGCAGTACTTC.

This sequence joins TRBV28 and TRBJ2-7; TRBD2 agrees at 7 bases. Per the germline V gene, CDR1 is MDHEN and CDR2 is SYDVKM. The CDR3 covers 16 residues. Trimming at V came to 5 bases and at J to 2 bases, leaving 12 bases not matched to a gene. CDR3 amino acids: CASSAPLAVITYEQYF. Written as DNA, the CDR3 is TGTGCCAGCAGTGCCCCTCTAGCGGTTATCACCTACGAGCAGTACTTC.

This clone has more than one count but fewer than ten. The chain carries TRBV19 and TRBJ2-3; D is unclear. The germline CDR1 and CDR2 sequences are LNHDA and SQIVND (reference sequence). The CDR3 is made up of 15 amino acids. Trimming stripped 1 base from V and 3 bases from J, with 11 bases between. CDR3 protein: CASSIAPTYTDTQYF. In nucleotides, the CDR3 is TGTGCCAGTAGTATAGCTCCAACATATACAGATACGCAGTATTTT.

This chain's CDR3 is CASSQDRQGPTDTQYF. The CDR3 coding sequence is TGCGCCAGCAGCCAGGACCGACAGGGGCCCACAGATACGCAGTATTTT. This chain uses TRBV4-3 with TRBJ2-3; 8 positions match TRBD1. CDR1 and CDR2 from the germline V gene are LGHNA and YSLEER. V lost 3 bases, J lost 2 bases, and 7 bases stayed unmatched. CDR3 length: 16 residues.

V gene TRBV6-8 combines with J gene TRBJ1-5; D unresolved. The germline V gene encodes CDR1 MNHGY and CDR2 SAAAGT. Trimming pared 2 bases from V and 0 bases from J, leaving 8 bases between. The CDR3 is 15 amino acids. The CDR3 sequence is CASSYNSNSNQPQHF. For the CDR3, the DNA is TGTGCCAGCAGTTACAACAGCAATAGCAATCAGCCCCAGCATTTT.

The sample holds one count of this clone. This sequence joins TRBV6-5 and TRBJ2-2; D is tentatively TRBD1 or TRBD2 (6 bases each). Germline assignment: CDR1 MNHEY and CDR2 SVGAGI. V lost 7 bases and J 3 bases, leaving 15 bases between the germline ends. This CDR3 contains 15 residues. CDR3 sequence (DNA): TGTGCCAGCACTGAGACGGGGGCGGACACCGGGGAGCTGTTTTTT. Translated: CASTETGADTGELFF.

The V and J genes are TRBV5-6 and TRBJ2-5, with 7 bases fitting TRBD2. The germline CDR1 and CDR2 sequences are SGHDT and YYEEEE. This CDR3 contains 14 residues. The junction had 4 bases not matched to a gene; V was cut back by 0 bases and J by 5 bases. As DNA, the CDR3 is TGTGCCAGCAGCTTGGAACTAGCGAGGGAGACCCAGTACTTC. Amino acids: CASSLELARETQYF.

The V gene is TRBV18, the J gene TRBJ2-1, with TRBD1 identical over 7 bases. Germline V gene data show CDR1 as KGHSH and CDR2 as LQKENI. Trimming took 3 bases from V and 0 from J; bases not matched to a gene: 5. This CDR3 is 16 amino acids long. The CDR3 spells CASSPGDRSSYNEQFF. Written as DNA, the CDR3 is TGTGCCAGCTCACCGGGGGACAGAAGCTCCTACAATGAGCAGTTCTTC.

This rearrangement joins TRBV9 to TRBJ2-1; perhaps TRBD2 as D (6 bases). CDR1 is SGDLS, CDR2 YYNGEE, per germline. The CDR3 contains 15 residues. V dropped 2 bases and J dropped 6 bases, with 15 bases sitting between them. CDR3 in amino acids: CASSVVSGAPNEQFF. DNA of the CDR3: TGTGCCAGCAGCGTTGTATCGGGAGCTCCCAATGAGCAGTTCTTC. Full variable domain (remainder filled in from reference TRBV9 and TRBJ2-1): DSGVTQTPKHLITATGQRVTLRCSPRSGDLSVYWYQQSLDQGLQFLIQYYNGEERAKGNILERFSAQQFPDLHSELNLSSLELGDSALYFCASSVVSGAPNEQFFGPGTRLTVL.

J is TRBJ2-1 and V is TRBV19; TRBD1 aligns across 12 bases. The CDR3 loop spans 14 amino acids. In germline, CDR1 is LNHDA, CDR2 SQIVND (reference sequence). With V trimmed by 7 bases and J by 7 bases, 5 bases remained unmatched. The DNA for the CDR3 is TGTGCCAGTAATTTGGGACAGGGGGCTAATGAGCAGTTCTTC. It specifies CASNLGQGANEQFF.

The CDR3 DNA sequence: TGTGCCAGCAGTGATGCCACAGGGAGCGGGGAAGCTAACTATGGCTACACCTTC. Translated, it gives CASSDATGSGEANYGYTF. The chain couples TRBV25-1 to TRBJ1-2; TRBD1 is a possible D gene (6 bases). Per germline, CDR1 MGHDK and CDR2 SYGVNS. CDR3 length: 18 residues. Trimming left V 3 bases short and J 0 bases short, with 20 bases between.

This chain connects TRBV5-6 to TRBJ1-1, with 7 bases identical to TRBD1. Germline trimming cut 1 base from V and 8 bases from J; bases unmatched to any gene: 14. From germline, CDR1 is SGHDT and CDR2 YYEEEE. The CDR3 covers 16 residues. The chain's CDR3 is CASSLTHGTVEIEAFF. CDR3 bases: TGTGCCAGCAGCTTGACGCACGGGACAGTAGAGATAGAAGCTTTCTTT.

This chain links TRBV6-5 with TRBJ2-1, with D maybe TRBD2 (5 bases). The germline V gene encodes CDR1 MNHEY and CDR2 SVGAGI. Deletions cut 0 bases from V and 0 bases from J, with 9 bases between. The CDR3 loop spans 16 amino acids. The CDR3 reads CASSYSEVSSYNEQFF. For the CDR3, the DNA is TGTGCCAGCAGTTACTCGGAGGTTAGCTCCTACAATGAGCAGTTCTTC.

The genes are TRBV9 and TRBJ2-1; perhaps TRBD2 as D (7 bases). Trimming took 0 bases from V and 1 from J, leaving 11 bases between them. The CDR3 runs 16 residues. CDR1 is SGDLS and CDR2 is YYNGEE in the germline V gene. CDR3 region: CASSVDAGASYNEQFF. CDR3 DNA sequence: TGTGCCAGCAGCGTAGATGCGGGGGCGTCCTACAATGAGCAGTTCTTC. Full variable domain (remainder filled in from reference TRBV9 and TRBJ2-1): DSGVTQTPKHLITATGQRVTLRCSPRSGDLSVYWYQQSLDQGLQFLIQYYNGEERAKGNILERFSAQQFPDLHSELNLSSLELGDSALYFCASSVDAGASYNEQFFGPGTRLTVL.

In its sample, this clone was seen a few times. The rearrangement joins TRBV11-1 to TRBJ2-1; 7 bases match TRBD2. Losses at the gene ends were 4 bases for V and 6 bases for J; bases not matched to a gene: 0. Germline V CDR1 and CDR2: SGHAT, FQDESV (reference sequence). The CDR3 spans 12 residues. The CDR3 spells CASSWTSNEQFF. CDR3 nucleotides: TGTGCCAGCAGCTGGACTAGCAATGAGCAGTTCTTC.

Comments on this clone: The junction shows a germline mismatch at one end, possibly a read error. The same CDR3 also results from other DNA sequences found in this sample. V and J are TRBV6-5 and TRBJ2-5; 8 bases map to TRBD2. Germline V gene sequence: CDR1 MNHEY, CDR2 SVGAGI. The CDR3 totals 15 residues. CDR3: CASSFSGALQETQYF. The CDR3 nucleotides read TGTGCCAGCAGTTTTAGCGGGGCCCTCCAAGAAACCCAGTACTTC.

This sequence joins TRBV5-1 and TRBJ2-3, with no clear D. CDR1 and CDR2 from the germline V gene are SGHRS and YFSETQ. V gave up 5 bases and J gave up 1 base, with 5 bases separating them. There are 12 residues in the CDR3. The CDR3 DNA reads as TGCGCCAGCAGTGAGGGCACAGATACGCAGTATTTT. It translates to CASSEGTDTQYF.